Listed below are T cell receptor beta chains from one sample, sequenced in a study of blood T cells in healthy people across ages. From the 5' RACE reads, TCRdb called clonotypes with MiXCR, one entry per CDR3 protein. The sample has 1.5 million to 2 million distinct CDR3 sequences, 49% seen once. Sequenced material: blood. The receptor set was obtained from a woman between 35 and 50 years old in good health. Each CDR3 is given with its conserved first and last residue. A D gene is named only where the DNA matches it firmly. Clone size appears in some rows only: once, few, many, or a class for an expanded clone.

d_call	j_call	v_call	clone_size	cdr3_aa	cdr3_nt
TRBD1	TRBJ1-2	TRBV4-3	NA	CASSQADRGRDYGYTF	TGCGCCAGCAGCCAAGCGGACAGGGGGCGAGACTATGGCTACACCTTC
TRBD1	TRBJ2-3	TRBV20-1	NA	CSTGGRDTQYF	TGCAGTACAGGGGGCAGAGATACGCAGTATTTT
TRBD2	TRBJ2-5	TRBV4-2	few	CASSQGLAGLQETQYF	TGTGCCAGCAGCCAAGGACTAGCGGGACTCCAAGAGACCCAGTACTTC
NA	TRBJ2-3	TRBV7-8	NA	CASSTDRRDTDTQYF	TGTGCCAGCAGCACCGACAGGCGGGACACAGATACGCAGTATTTT
TRBD2	TRBJ2-7	TRBV10-3	NA	CAISVRTSGDNEQYF	TGTGCCATCAGTGTAAGGACTAGCGGAGACAATGAGCAGTACTTC
NA	TRBJ2-3	TRBV18	NA	CASSPPGRPTDTQYF	TGTGCCAGCTCACCACCGGGGCGACCCACAGATACGCAGTATTTT
NA	TRBJ1-2	TRBV3-1	NA	CASSQVGSVGGYTF	TGTGCCAGCAGCCAAGTCGGGTCAGTGGGCGGCTACACCTTC
TRBD1	TRBJ2-7	TRBV28	NA	CASSSYYGQGMPYEQYF	TGTGCCAGCAGTTCATATTATGGACAGGGGATGCCCTACGAGCAGTACTTC
NA	TRBJ1-1	TRBV28	NA	CASSSVSSPLNTEAFF	TGTGCCAGCAGTTCCGTCAGTTCCCCGTTGAACACTGAAGCTTTCTTT
TRBD2	TRBJ2-5	TRBV28	NA	CASSSRSRASGDRETQYF	TGTGCCAGCAGTTCCAGAAGTCGGGCTAGCGGGGACCGGGAGACCCAGTACTTC
NA	TRBJ1-5	TRBV20-1	NA	CSARTGQDQPQHF	TGCAGTGCTAGGACGGGGCAGGATCAGCCCCAGCATTTT
TRBD1	TRBJ2-4	TRBV6-8	NA	CASSYSVPGQGAKNIQYF	TGTGCCAGCAGTTACTCAGTCCCGGGACAGGGAGCCAAAAACATTCAGTACTTC
TRBD1	TRBJ2-5	TRBV6-1	NA	CASSEIGQGGQETQYF	TGTGCCAGCAGTGAAATCGGACAGGGGGGACAAGAGACCCAGTACTTC
NA	TRBJ2-4	TRBV6-6	few	CASSRHDGSAKNIQYF	TGTGCCAGCAGCCGGCACGACGGCTCCGCCAAAAACATTCAGTACTTC
TRBD1	TRBJ2-4	TRBV3-1	NA	CASSQESFPDRDNIQYF	TGTGCCAGCAGCCAAGAATCCTTCCCTGACAGGGACAACATTCAGTACTTC
NA	TRBJ2-7	TRBV7-2	many	CASRDGSSYEQYF	TGTGCCAGTCGGGACGGTAGCTCCTACGAGCAGTACTTC
NA	TRBJ2-5	TRBV28	NA	CASSVPAGKETQYF	TGTGCCAGCAGTGTACCCGCAGGGAAAGAGACCCAGTACTTC
TRBD1	TRBJ1-6	TRBV12-3/TRBV12-4	NA	CASTRGDRGDSPLHF	TGTGCCAGCACCCGAGGGGACAGGGGGGATTCACCCCTCCACTTT
TRBD2	TRBJ2-3	TRBV25-1	few	CASSAVLAGGPQTDTQYF	TGTGCCAGCAGTGCCGTGCTAGCGGGGGGGCCCCAGACAGATACGCAGTATTTT
TRBD2	TRBJ2-3	TRBV9	NA	CASSVDRGGGADTQYF	TGTGCCAGCAGCGTAGATCGGGGCGGGGGGGCGGATACGCAGTATTTT
NA	TRBJ2-1	TRBV20-1	NA	CGARHEPSHHNEQFF	TGCGGTGCTAGGCATGAGCCTAGCCATCACAATGAGCAGTTCTTC
NA	TRBJ2-7	TRBV18	NA	CASSPLEGAEQYF	TGTGCCAGCTCACCCTTAGAGGGAGCCGAGCAGTACTTC
TRBD1	TRBJ2-3	TRBV29-1	few	CSVDSPTGGADTQYF	TGCAGCGTTGATTCCCCAACAGGGGGAGCCGATACGCAGTATTTT
TRBD2	TRBJ2-3	TRBV7-9	NA	CASSTSGESDTQYF	TGTGCCAGCAGCACTAGCGGGGAATCAGATACGCAGTATTTT
TRBD2	TRBJ2-1	TRBV20-1	many	CSARLAGYNEQFF	TGCAGCGCTAGACTAGCGGGGTACAATGAGCAGTTCTTC
TRBD2	TRBJ2-7	TRBV27	few	CASGLAGGPQYEQYF	TGTGCCAGCGGACTAGCGGGGGGGCCGCAATACGAGCAGTACTTC
NA	TRBJ2-3	TRBV25-1	NA	CASSSGGGITDTQYF	TGTGCCAGCAGCTCTGGGGGTGGGATCACAGATACGCAGTATTTT
TRBD2	TRBJ2-1	TRBV20-1	NA	CSARAGGNNEQFF	TGCAGTGCTAGAGCGGGAGGGAACAATGAGCAGTTCTTC
NA	TRBJ2-1	TRBV7-8	NA	CASTTRGNNEQFF	TGTGCCAGCACCACCCGCGGAAATAATGAGCAGTTCTTC
TRBD1	TRBJ1-2	TRBV7-9	NA	CASSLYPLNQGAVDGYTF	TGTGCCAGCAGCTTATACCCCTTAAATCAGGGGGCAGTTGATGGCTACACCTTC
NA	TRBJ2-1	TRBV7-6	NA	CASTLYTGSSYNEQFF	TGTGCCAGCACCCTCTATACAGGGAGCTCCTACAATGAGCAGTTCTTC
NA	TRBJ2-5	TRBV6-5	NA	CASSYSFLETQYF	TGTGCCAGCAGTTACTCGTTTCTCGAGACGCAGTACTTC
TRBD1	TRBJ2-5	TRBV6-1	once	CASSEPPGQWEETQYF	TGTGCCAGCAGTGAACCCCCGGGACAGTGGGAGGAGACCCAGTACTTC
NA	TRBJ1-6	TRBV7-2	few	CASSLTGSSNISPLHF	TGTGCCAGCAGCTTAACCGGGAGCAGCAATATCTCACCCCTCCACTTT
TRBD1	TRBJ2-1	TRBV27	NA	CASSLAAAGTAPNEQFF	TGTGCCAGCAGTTTAGCGGCCGCCGGGACAGCACCCAATGAGCAGTTCTTC
TRBD1	TRBJ1-1	TRBV7-2	NA	CASSLITTGGRLTEAFF	TGTGCCAGCAGCTTAATAACTACAGGGGGTCGTTTGACTGAAGCTTTCTTT
TRBD1	TRBJ2-5	TRBV12-3/TRBV12-4	NA	CASSSRTGTPLETQYF	TGTGCCAGCAGTTCACGGACAGGGACTCCACTAGAGACCCAGTACTTC
TRBD2	TRBJ2-1	TRBV6-2/TRBV6-3	NA	CASSYIPGTSGGREQFF	TGTGCCAGCAGTTACATACCCGGGACTAGCGGGGGTCGTGAGCAGTTCTTC
NA	TRBJ1-2	TRBV28	NA	CASSFTAANYGYTF	TGTGCCAGCAGTTTTACGGCCGCTAACTATGGCTACACCTTC
NA	TRBJ1-1	TRBV7-9	NA	CASSPIMGAGTNTEAFF	TGTGCCAGCAGCCCAATTATGGGGGCAGGGACGAACACTGAAGCTTTCTTT
NA	TRBJ2-1	TRBV4-3	NA	CASSQLQGGGYNEQFF	TGCGCCAGCAGCCAACTACAGGGAGGGGGCTACAATGAGCAGTTCTTC
NA	TRBJ2-7	TRBV7-2	few	CASSLSVRVEQYF	TGTGCCAGCAGCTTAAGTGTCAGGGTAGAGCAGTACTTC
NA	TRBJ1-2	TRBV6-2/TRBV6-3	few	CASTTFGGGSGTNYGYTF	TGTGCCAGCACCACTTTCGGAGGAGGGAGTGGTACTAACTATGGCTACACCTTC
TRBD1	TRBJ1-2	TRBV6-5	NA	CASSRTGLKNYGYTF	TGTGCCAGCAGTCGGACAGGACTGAAGAACTATGGCTACACCTTC
TRBD1	TRBJ2-7	TRBV6-2/TRBV6-3	NA	CASRQGTGGAYEQYF	TGTGCCAGCAGGCAAGGGACAGGGGGAGCCTACGAGCAGTACTTC
TRBD1	TRBJ2-1	TRBV12-3/TRBV12-4	NA	CASSGTGPNEQFF	TGTGCCAGCAGTGGGACAGGGCCGAATGAGCAGTTCTTC
NA	TRBJ2-5	TRBV13	NA	CASSGPGSRLGTQYF	TGTGCCAGCAGCGGGCCGGGATCAAGGTTGGGGACCCAGTACTTC
NA	TRBJ2-3	TRBV9	few	CASSGSDASTDTQYF	TGTGCCAGCAGCGGGAGTGACGCTAGCACAGATACGCAGTATTTT
NA	TRBJ1-2	TRBV3-1	NA	CASSGRGHGYTF	TGTGCCAGCTCCGGCCGGGGACATGGCTACACCTTC
TRBD1	TRBJ2-3	TRBV20-1	NA	CSASRTGGWTDTQYF	TGCAGTGCTAGCCGGACAGGGGGTTGGACAGATACGCAGTATTTT
NA	TRBJ2-6	TRBV27	NA	CASSLIRGANVLTF	TGTGCCAGCAGTTTGATTCGTGGGGCCAACGTCCTGACTTTC
TRBD2	TRBJ2-7	TRBV9	NA	CASSVGGSGGFEQYF	TGTGCCAGCAGCGTAGGAGGTAGCGGGGGGTTCGAGCAGTACTTC
TRBD2	TRBJ2-4	TRBV27	NA	CASRPVAGVGAKNIQYF	TGTGCCAGCAGGCCAGTAGCGGGGGTAGGGGCCAAAAACATTCAGTACTTC
NA	TRBJ1-5	TRBV2	NA	CASSDSAGTFYSNQPQHF	TGTGCCAGCAGTGACTCAGCCGGGACATTTTATAGCAATCAGCCCCAGCATTTT
TRBD2	TRBJ2-4	TRBV5-1	few	CASSLEGLAGGTKNIQYF	TGCGCCAGCAGCTTGGAGGGACTAGCGGGGGGTACCAAAAACATTCAGTACTTC